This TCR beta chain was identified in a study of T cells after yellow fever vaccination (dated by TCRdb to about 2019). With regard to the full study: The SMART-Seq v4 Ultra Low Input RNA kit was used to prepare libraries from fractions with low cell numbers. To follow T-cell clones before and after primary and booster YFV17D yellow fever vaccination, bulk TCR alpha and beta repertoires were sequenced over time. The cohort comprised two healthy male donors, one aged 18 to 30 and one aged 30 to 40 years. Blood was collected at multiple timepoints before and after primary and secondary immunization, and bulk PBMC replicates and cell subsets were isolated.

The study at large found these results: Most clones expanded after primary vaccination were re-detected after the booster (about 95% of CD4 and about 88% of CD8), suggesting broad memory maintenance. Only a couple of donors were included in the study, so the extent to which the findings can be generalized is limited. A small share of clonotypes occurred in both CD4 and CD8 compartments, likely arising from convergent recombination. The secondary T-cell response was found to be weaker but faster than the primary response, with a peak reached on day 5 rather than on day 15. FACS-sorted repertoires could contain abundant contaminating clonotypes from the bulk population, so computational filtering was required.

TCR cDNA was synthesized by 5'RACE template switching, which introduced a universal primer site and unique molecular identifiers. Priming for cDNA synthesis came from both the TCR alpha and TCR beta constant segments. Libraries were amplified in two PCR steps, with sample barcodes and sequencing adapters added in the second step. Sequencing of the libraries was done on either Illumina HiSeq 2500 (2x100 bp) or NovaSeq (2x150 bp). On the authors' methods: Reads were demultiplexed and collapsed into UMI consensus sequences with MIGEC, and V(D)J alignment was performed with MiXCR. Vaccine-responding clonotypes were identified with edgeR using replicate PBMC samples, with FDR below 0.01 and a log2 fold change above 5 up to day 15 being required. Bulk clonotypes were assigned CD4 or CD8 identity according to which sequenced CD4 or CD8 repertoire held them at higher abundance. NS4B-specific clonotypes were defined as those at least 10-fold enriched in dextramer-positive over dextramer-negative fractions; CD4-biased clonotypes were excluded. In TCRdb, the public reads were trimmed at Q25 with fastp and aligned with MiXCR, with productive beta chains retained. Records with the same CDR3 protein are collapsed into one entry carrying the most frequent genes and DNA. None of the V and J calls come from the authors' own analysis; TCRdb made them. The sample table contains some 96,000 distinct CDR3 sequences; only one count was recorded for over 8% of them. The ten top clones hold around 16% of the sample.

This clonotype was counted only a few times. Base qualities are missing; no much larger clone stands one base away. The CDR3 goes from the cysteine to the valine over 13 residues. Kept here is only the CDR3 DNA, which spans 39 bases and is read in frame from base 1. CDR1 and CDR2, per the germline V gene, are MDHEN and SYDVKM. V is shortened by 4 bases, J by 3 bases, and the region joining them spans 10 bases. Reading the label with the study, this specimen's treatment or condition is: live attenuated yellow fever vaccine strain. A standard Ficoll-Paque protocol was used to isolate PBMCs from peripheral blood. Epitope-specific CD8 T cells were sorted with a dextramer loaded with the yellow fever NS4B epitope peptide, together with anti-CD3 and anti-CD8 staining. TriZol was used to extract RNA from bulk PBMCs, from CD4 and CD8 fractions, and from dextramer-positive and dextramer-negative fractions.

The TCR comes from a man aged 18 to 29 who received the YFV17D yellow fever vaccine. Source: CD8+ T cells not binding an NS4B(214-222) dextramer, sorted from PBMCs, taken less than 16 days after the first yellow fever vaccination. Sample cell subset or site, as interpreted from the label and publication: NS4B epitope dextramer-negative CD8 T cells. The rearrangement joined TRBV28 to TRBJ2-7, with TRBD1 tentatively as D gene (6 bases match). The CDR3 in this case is CASSSSTGYEQYV. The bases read TGTGCCAGCAGTTCCTCGACAGGCTACGAGCAGTACGTC.